There are a few counts of the clone carrying this TCR beta chain. This record belongs to a study of CD8 T cells in Susac syndrome. The CDR3 extends over 12 amino acids. Trimming cost V 5 bases and J 8 bases, with 10 bases left between them. Germline-derived CDR1 and CDR2 are LNHDA and SQIVND (reference sequence). RNA, at about 0.45 to 1 ug, was reverse transcribed with random hexamers. Multiplex immunoSEQ PCR targeted 54 Vbeta and 13 Jbeta TCR beta segments. MiXCR, run by TCRdb on the immunoSEQ multiplex PCR reads, gives a single entry per CDR3 protein. This sample has more than 200,000 distinct CDR3 sequences, with roughly 92% found just once.

Sequencing was done on a sample of CD8+ T cells from PBMCs. The chain joins TRBV19 to TRBJ2-1; TRBD2 might be the D (6 bases). This clonotype was obtained from a human donor with multiple sclerosis. The DNA for the CDR3 is TGTGCCAGTAGTTACGGCGGGGATGAGCAGTTCTTC. Amino acids: CASSYGGDEQFF.